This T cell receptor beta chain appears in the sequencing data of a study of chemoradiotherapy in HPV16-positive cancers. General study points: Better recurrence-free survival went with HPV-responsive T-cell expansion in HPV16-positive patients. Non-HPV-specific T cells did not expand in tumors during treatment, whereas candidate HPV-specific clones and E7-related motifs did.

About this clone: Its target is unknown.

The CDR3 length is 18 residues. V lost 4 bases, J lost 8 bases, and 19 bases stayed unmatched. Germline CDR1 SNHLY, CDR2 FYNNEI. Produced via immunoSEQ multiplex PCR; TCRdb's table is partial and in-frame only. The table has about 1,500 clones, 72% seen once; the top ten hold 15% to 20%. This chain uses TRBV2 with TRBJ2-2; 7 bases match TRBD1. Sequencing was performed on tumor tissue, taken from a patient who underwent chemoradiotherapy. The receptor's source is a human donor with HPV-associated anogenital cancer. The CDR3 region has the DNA TGTGCCAGCAGTGCCCTAGTGGGGTTCAAAACAGGGGTAGGGGAGCTGTTTTTT. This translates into CASSALVGFKTGVGELFF.